This record looks at one TCR beta chain sequence and its context. The sample comes from a study of technical replicates of blood from a handful of donors. Profiled with immunoSEQ multiplex PCR; TCRdb holds only in-frame clones, not every one. The table has more than 90,000 clones, 90% to 97% seen once; the top ten hold around 0.37%. The sequenced material came from T cells isolated from PBMCs. This receptor was identified in a human donor in good health.

The CDR3 reads CASSPQPLAGGNTGELFF. DNA of the CDR3: TGTGCCAGCAGCCCTCAGCCACTAGCGGGAGGGAACACCGGGGAGCTGTTTTTT. This sequence joins TRBV7-3 and TRBJ2-2; 12 bases map to TRBD2. Germline V CDR1 and CDR2: SGHTA, FQGTGA. The V and J ends lost 5 bases and 1 base, in that order; junction bases with no gene match: 8. The CDR3 has 18 amino acids.